This is a list of T cell receptor beta chains from one sample in a study of Graves' ophthalmopathy and Graves' hyperthyroidism. Using its own MiXCR run on the multiplex PCR reads, TCRdb lists one record per CDR3 protein. Of 900,000 to 1,200,000 distinct CDR3 sequences in the sample, about 38% are singletons; the top ten hold 8.5% to 14%. Sequenced material: peripheral blood or thyroid tissue (not recorded which). The receptors here all came from an adult man with Graves' hyperthyroidism. CDR3s include the opening cysteine and the closing phenylalanine or tryptophan. Each record gives: D gene, clone size, J gene, V gene, CDR3 protein, CDR3 DNA. A D gene is named only where the DNA matches it firmly. Size tells how often a clone was seen (once, few, many) or the class of an expanded clone, and some rows leave it out.

>NA|many|TRBJ1-6|TRBV9
CASSVIGDSPLHF
TGTGCCAGCAGCGTAATTGGGGACTCACCCCTCCACTTT
>NA|few|TRBJ2-7|TRBV20-1
CSARGHQGLAQYEQYF
TGCAGTGCTAGGGGTCACCAGGGGCTAGCGCAGTACGAGCAGTACTTC
>NA|few|TRBJ1-4|TRBV14
CASSPLPVKKLFF
TGTGCCAGCAGTCCCCTGCCAGTAAAAAAACTGTTTTTT
>NA|NA|TRBJ2-7|TRBV19
CASSPRKGEQYF
TGTGCCAGTAGTCCCAGGAAAGGGGAGCAGTACTTC
>NA|many|TRBJ1-2|TRBV10-3
CAISESGRGGGYTF
TGTGCCATCAGTGAGTCGGGCAGGGGTGGTGGCTACACCTTC
>NA|NA|TRBJ1-1|TRBV12-3/TRBV12-4
CASSFGFGGEAFF
TGTGCCAGCAGTTTTGGGTTCGGGGGGGAAGCTTTCTTT
>NA|many|TRBJ1-1|TRBV7-9
CASRSPSGDPRGGSTEAFF
TGTGCCAGCAGGTCCCCCTCAGGGGATCCACGTGGCGGAAGCACTGAAGCTTTCTTT
>NA|NA|TRBJ1-2|TRBV10-3
CAMGTDGYTF
TGTGCCATGGGAACCGATGGCTACACCTTC
>TRBD1|many|TRBJ2-2|TRBV5-6
CASSGLDRGNTGELFF
TGTGCCAGCAGCGGCCTGGACAGGGGGAACACCGGGGAGCTGTTTTTT
>TRBD2|NA|TRBJ2-5|TRBV7-9
CASNRLAGGPKTQYF
TGTGCCAGCAACCGACTAGCGGGAGGGCCCAAGACCCAGTACTTC
>NA|NA|TRBJ1-1|TRBV12-3/TRBV12-4
CASSLSREYTESFF
TGTGCCAGCAGTTTATCCCGCGAATACACTGAATCTTTCTTT
>NA|few|TRBJ1-3|TRBV9
CASSVEGSRGNTIYF
TGTGCCAGCAGCGTCGAGGGTTCTCGGGGAAACACCATATATTTT
>TRBD2|NA|TRBJ2-5|TRBV7-2
CASSYLGEGETQYF
TGTGCCAGCAGTTATCTGGGGGAGGGGGAGACCCAGTACTTC
>NA|many|TRBJ1-1|TRBV7-6
CASSLGPRIEAFF
TGTGCCAGCAGCTTAGGCCCTCGCATTGAAGCTTTCTTT
>TRBD2|few|TRBJ2-7|TRBV20-1
CSAAPGLANYEQYF
TGCAGTGCTGCACCGGGACTAGCGAATTACGAGCAGTACTTC
>TRBD2|many|TRBJ2-5|TRBV7-8
CASGQREGIQETQYF
TGTGCCAGCGGTCAGCGGGAGGGAATCCAAGAGACCCAGTACTTC
>TRBD1|NA|TRBJ2-4|TRBV20-1
CSATGTGGGNIQYF
TGCAGTGCGACCGGGACAGGGGGTGGAAACATTCAGTACTTC
>NA|many|TRBJ2-2|TRBV15
CATSRISGNTGELFF
TGTGCCACCAGCAGGATTAGCGGAAACACCGGGGAGCTGTTTTTT
>NA|many|TRBJ1-2|TRBV5-4
CASSFITGMGGYTF
TGTGCCAGCAGCTTCATTACAGGGATGGGTGGCTACACCTTC
>TRBD1|NA|TRBJ2-7|TRBV12-3/TRBV12-4
CASSYDRGRDIYEQYF
TGTGCCAGCAGTTACGACAGGGGGCGCGATATCTACGAGCAGTACTTC
>NA|NA|TRBJ2-5|TRBV2
CASNIGVGTQYF
TGTGCCAGCAACATAGGAGTTGGGACCCAGTACTTC
>NA|many|TRBJ1-1|TRBV29-1
CSVGHRDTEAFF
TGCAGCGTGGGTCATAGAGACACTGAAGCTTTCTTT
>NA|few|TRBJ1-3|TRBV6-6
CASNRDGGNTIYF
TGTGCCAGCAACCGGGACGGTGGAAACACCATATATTTT
>TRBD1|many|TRBJ1-6|TRBV11-2
CASSSNRGRNSPLHF
TGTGCCAGCAGCTCTAACAGGGGTAGGAATTCACCCCTCCACTTT
>NA|NA|TRBJ2-7|TRBV20-1
CSAADGDRQYF
TGCAGTGCTGCGGACGGAGATCGGCAGTACTTC
>NA|NA|TRBJ2-2|TRBV10-3
CAISEEGGPNTGELFF
TGTGCCATCAGTGAGGAGGGGGGGCCCAACACCGGGGAGCTGTTTTTT
>TRBD1|NA|TRBJ1-1|TRBV7-8
CASRSGTGMILRENTEAFF
TGTGCCAGCAGGTCTGGGACAGGGATGATTCTACGGGAGAACACTGAAGCTTTCTTT
>NA|few|TRBJ1-4|TRBV12-3/TRBV12-4
CASSSPGAANEKLFF
TGTGCCAGCAGTTCCCCTGGGGCGGCTAATGAAAAACTGTTTTTT
>TRBD2|many|TRBJ2-2|TRBV20-1
CSAQTSVGGELFF
TGCAGTGCTCAGACTAGCGTGGGCGGGGAGCTGTTTTTT
>NA|few|TRBJ2-2|TRBV9
CASSVKVGELFF
TGTGCCAGCAGCGTAAAGGTCGGGGAGCTGTTTTTT
>NA|many|TRBJ1-6|TRBV7-2
CASSPPLHF
TGTGCCAGCAGTCCCCCCCTCCACTTT
>NA|NA|TRBJ2-7|TRBV2
CASSRPTGQYF
TGTGCCAGCAGTCGACCGACAGGGCAGTACTTC
>NA|once|TRBJ2-5|TRBV10-3
CAISEGSETQYF
TGTGCCATCAGTGAGGGATCGGAGACCCAGTACTTC
>NA|many|TRBJ1-3|TRBV4-1
CASSGPSGNTIYF
TGCGCCAGCAGCGGGCCCTCTGGAAACACCATATATTTT
>NA|NA|TRBJ2-5|TRBV10-3
CASSYSRGSQETQYF
TGTGCCAGCAGTTACTCGAGGGGGAGTCAAGAGACCCAGTACTTC
>NA|few|TRBJ1-2|TRBV7-2
CASSRLGGYWHSWGNYGYTF
TGTGCCAGCAGCCGCCTCGGGGGCTACTGGCACAGCTGGGGTAACTATGGCTACACCTTC
>NA|NA|TRBJ2-6|TRBV10-3
CAISGAGMGSGANVLTF
TGTGCCATCAGTGGTGCCGGAATGGGGTCTGGGGCCAACGTCCTGACTTTC
>NA|few|TRBJ2-2|TRBV20-1
CSARPYRAPNTGELFF
TGCAGTGCTAGACCCTACAGGGCCCCGAACACCGGGGAGCTGTTTTTT
>NA|few|TRBJ2-7|TRBV6-2/TRBV6-3
CASSYGVDSSYEQYF
TGTGCCAGCAGTTACGGCGTCGACAGCTCCTACGAGCAGTACTTC
>TRBD1|NA|TRBJ1-5|TRBV7-9
CASRQGSETQHF
TGTGCCAGCAGACAGGGGTCGGAGACCCAGCATTTT
>TRBD1|few|TRBJ1-1|TRBV7-9
CASRIVTGGTEAFF
TGTGCCAGCAGAATCGTTACAGGGGGCACTGAAGCTTTCTTT
>TRBD1|many|TRBJ2-7|TRBV7-9
CASSTRQGTYEQYF
TGTGCCAGCAGCACGAGACAGGGAACCTACGAGCAGTACTTC